Presented here are 3 T cell receptor beta chains from one specimen sequenced in a study of T cell repertoires in cytomegalovirus infection. TCRdb redid the calling of the reads with MiXCR, one entry per CDR3 protein. The table has about 260,000 distinct CDR3 sequences, about 13% seen once. Sequencing input: PBMCs. These receptors all come from a human donor in good health (CMV status not recorded). Some clones in this sample may be carry-over from other donors' samples.

This clonotype was counted a few times. J is TRBJ2-2 and V is TRBV27; no clear D gene. Deletions cut 4 bases from V and 6 bases from J, with 6 bases between. Germline assignment: CDR1 MNHEY and CDR2 SMNVEV (reference sequence). The CDR3 runs to 12 residues. The CDR3, as DNA: TGTGCCAGCAGTTCCTGGGCCGGGGAGCTGTTTTTT. Its protein product is CASSSWAGELFF.

V gene TRBV19 combines with J gene TRBJ2-1; D is ambiguous. In germline, CDR1 is LNHDA, CDR2 SQIVND (reference sequence). The CDR3 has 15 residues. V lost 5 bases and J 9 bases, leaving 20 bases between the germline ends. CDR3 protein: CASSGFAGINSEQFF. The CDR3 DNA follows: TGTGCCAGTAGTGGCTTCGCTGGGATCAATTCTGAGCAGTTCTTC.

The rearrangement joins TRBV29-1 to TRBJ2-2, with TRBD2 matching over 11 bases. Germline lookup yields CDR1 SQVTM and CDR2 ANQGSEA. V was clipped by 4 bases and J by 3 bases; unmatched bases: 16. This CDR3 has 19 amino acids. CDR3 protein: CSVVDETSGTGRDTGELFF. CDR3 in DNA: TGCAGCGTTGTGGATGAGACTAGCGGGACCGGGAGGGACACCGGGGAGCTGTTTTTT.